This T cell receptor (beta chain) is from a study of T cells after yellow fever vaccination. This clonotype was observed a few times. TCRdb reprocessed the 5' RACE reads via MiXCR and lists one record per CDR3 protein. Of a few hundred thousand distinct CDR3 sequences listed, 19% are singletons. Germline CDR1 and CDR2: SGHTA and FQGNSA. The length of the CDR3 is 16 residues. With 5 bases clipped from V and 2 bases from J, the junction kept 5 bases outside the gene matches. This sample comprised PBMCs, obtained 15 days after the yellow fever booster vaccination. This clonotype originated in a man younger than 40 who received the YFV17D yellow fever vaccine. The chain links TRBV7-2 to TRBJ2-2; TRBD2 matches at 10 bases. As DNA, the CDR3 is TGTGCCAGCAGCAGGGGACTAGCGACCAACACCGGGGAGCTGTTTTTT. Amino acid sequence: CASSRGLATNTGELFF.